Here is one T cell receptor beta chain with its context. The gene names given are mouse names. The CDR3 is cut off 1 residue early in the read; its end comes from the germline J gene. This sample is part of a study of tissue T cells after allogeneic stem cell transplantation. Documented time point: mouse harvest day 7 after allogeneic transplant. The graft held 10^6 splenic CD5+ T cells and 10^7 T-cell-depleted bone marrow cells. The ends were cut back, 2 bases at V and 0 bases at J, with 6 bases in the middle. The CDR3 is 14 amino acids. The germline V gene encodes CDR1 KGHPV and CDR2 FQNQEV (reference sequence). The method was immunoSEQ multiplex PCR; TCRdb's version includes in-frame clones alone and lacks a portion of them. The profile shows roughly 10,000 clones, more than 30% of them singletons.

The rearrangement joins TRBV26 to TRBJ2-3; D remains unclear. This TCR derives from a female BALB/c mouse given C57BL/6 T cells with graft-versus-host disease after an allogeneic hematopoietic cell transplant. The specimen sequenced was skin. CDR3 DNA (partial): TGTGCCAGCAGTCTGGCGACTAGTGCAGAAACGCTGTAT. It specifies CASSLATSAETLY. The CDR3, in full, reads CASSLATSAETLYF. Supplemented by reference TRBV26 and TRBJ2-3, the full variable domain reads NSKVIQTPRYLVKGQGQKAKMRCIPEKGHPVVFWYQQNKNNEFKFLINFQNQEVLQQIDMTEKRFSAECPSNSPCSLEIQSSEAGDSALYLCASSLATSAETLYFGSGTRLTVL.